These T cell receptor beta chains were read from a single sample in a study of T cells in Graves' hyperthyroidism and ophthalmopathy. TCRdb reprocessed the multiplex PCR reads with MiXCR, giving one entry per CDR3 protein. The repertoire holds about 740,000 distinct CDR3 sequences, around 15% seen once, with approximately 10% in the top ten. Sequenced input: blood. Receptors originate from a woman between 18 and 30 years old with Graves' hyperthyroidism. Each CDR3 is given with its conserved first and last residue. Fields, in order: CDR3 length, V gene, D gene, clone size, J gene, CDR3 protein, CDR3 DNA. D genes are given only for firm matches. Clone size is not always given. Where it is, it says once, few, many or a class for expanded clones.

CDR3 length: 14
V gene: TRBV5-1
D gene: TRBD1
clone size: .
J gene: TRBJ2-7
CDR3 protein: CASCRDRESYEQYF
CDR3 DNA: TGCGCCAGCTGCCGGGACAGGGAATCCTACGAGCAGTACTTC

CDR3 length: 14
V gene: TRBV10-3
D gene: TRBD1
clone size: .
J gene: TRBJ2-7
CDR3 protein: CAIKQQGSPYEQYF
CDR3 DNA: TGTGCCATCAAGCAACAGGGGAGCCCCTACGAGCAGTACTTC

CDR3 length: 15
V gene: TRBV18
D gene: .
clone size: many
J gene: TRBJ2-7
CDR3 protein: CASSQNTGPSYEQYF
CDR3 DNA: TGTGCCAGCTCACAAAACACCGGTCCCTCCTACGAGCAGTACTTC

CDR3 length: 14
V gene: TRBV12-3/TRBV12-4
D gene: TRBD2
clone size: many
J gene: TRBJ2-1
CDR3 protein: CASRYSGGHNEQFF
CDR3 DNA: TGTGCCAGCAGGTATAGCGGGGGCCACAATGAGCAGTTCTTC

CDR3 length: 16
V gene: TRBV6-5
D gene: .
clone size: many
J gene: TRBJ1-5
CDR3 protein: CASSYPPDLSNQPQHF
CDR3 DNA: TGTGCCAGCAGTTACCCCCCGGACCTTAGCAATCAGCCCCAGCATTTT

CDR3 length: 16
V gene: TRBV2
D gene: TRBD1
clone size: .
J gene: TRBJ2-4
CDR3 protein: CASSKSDRATKNIQYF
CDR3 DNA: TGTGCCAGCAGTAAGTCGGACAGGGCGACCAAAAACATTCAGTACTTC

CDR3 length: 17
V gene: TRBV10-3
D gene: TRBD1
clone size: .
J gene: TRBJ2-7
CDR3 protein: CAIAGTGGAAQGREQYF
CDR3 DNA: TGTGCCATCGCGGGGACAGGGGGCGCGGCGCAAGGGCGCGAGCAGTACTTC

CDR3 length: 18
V gene: TRBV11-3
D gene: .
clone size: .
J gene: TRBJ2-1
CDR3 protein: CASSLVRASLKANNEQFF
CDR3 DNA: TGTGCCAGCAGCTTAGTGCGGGCTTCCCTCAAGGCCAATAATGAGCAGTTCTTC

CDR3 length: 13
V gene: TRBV10-2
D gene: TRBD2
clone size: many
J gene: TRBJ2-2
CDR3 protein: CAATSVNTGELFF
CDR3 DNA: TGCGCGGCGACTAGCGTAAATACCGGGGAGCTGTTTTTT

CDR3 length: 12
V gene: TRBV29-1
D gene: .
clone size: many
J gene: TRBJ1-1
CDR3 protein: CSVEKGGFEAFF
CDR3 DNA: TGCAGCGTTGAAAAAGGGGGTTTTGAAGCTTTCTTT

CDR3 length: 13
V gene: TRBV28
D gene: .
clone size: many
J gene: TRBJ1-2
CDR3 protein: CASMLLQGYGYTF
CDR3 DNA: TGTGCCAGCATGCTTCTCCAAGGCTATGGCTACACCTTC

CDR3 length: 15
V gene: TRBV11-2
D gene: TRBD2
clone size: many
J gene: TRBJ2-5
CDR3 protein: CASSLWEGMAETQYF
CDR3 DNA: TGTGCCAGCAGCTTATGGGAGGGCATGGCAGAGACCCAGTACTTC

CDR3 length: 15
V gene: TRBV7-8
D gene: .
clone size: many
J gene: TRBJ2-7
CDR3 protein: CASSLIRSQPYEQYF
CDR3 DNA: TGTGCCAGCAGCTTAATTCGGTCCCAGCCCTACGAGCAGTACTTC

CDR3 length: 15
V gene: TRBV18
D gene: TRBD1
clone size: .
J gene: TRBJ2-7
CDR3 protein: CASSSGTGGRSEQYF
CDR3 DNA: TGTGCCAGCTCATCCGGGACAGGGGGACGGAGTGAGCAGTACTTC

CDR3 length: 17
V gene: TRBV15
D gene: TRBD2
clone size: many
J gene: TRBJ2-7
CDR3 protein: CATSRLHRTSGSNEQYF
CDR3 DNA: TGTGCCACCAGCAGACTACACCGGACTAGCGGGAGTAACGAGCAGTACTTC

CDR3 length: 17
V gene: TRBV7-9
D gene: .
clone size: many
J gene: TRBJ1-3
CDR3 protein: CASSSAGDGYSGNTIYF
CDR3 DNA: TGTGCCAGCAGCTCCGCCGGCGACGGCTACTCTGGAAACACCATATATTTT

CDR3 length: 15
V gene: TRBV24-1
D gene: TRBD1
clone size: few
J gene: TRBJ2-5
CDR3 protein: CATSAIDRGGETQYF
CDR3 DNA: TGTGCCACCAGTGCCATTGACAGGGGCGGCGAGACCCAGTACTTC

CDR3 length: 16
V gene: TRBV12-3/TRBV12-4
D gene: TRBD1
clone size: many
J gene: TRBJ2-5
CDR3 protein: CASSSGQGKFQETQYF
CDR3 DNA: TGTGCCAGCAGTTCCGGACAGGGGAAATTTCAAGAGACCCAGTACTTC

CDR3 length: 15
V gene: TRBV7-3
D gene: TRBD2
clone size: many
J gene: TRBJ2-3
CDR3 protein: CASSLTGGSGDTQYF
CDR3 DNA: TGTGCCAGCAGCTTAACGGGCGGGAGTGGAGATACGCAGTATTTT

CDR3 length: 13
V gene: TRBV27
D gene: TRBD1
clone size: many
J gene: TRBJ2-7
CDR3 protein: CASSRDRLAEQYF
CDR3 DNA: TGTGCCAGCAGTCGGGACAGATTGGCCGAGCAGTACTTC

CDR3 length: 15
V gene: TRBV20-1
D gene: .
clone size: .
J gene: TRBJ2-1
CDR3 protein: CSAPRGGYSYNEQFF
CDR3 DNA: TGCAGTGCCCCGAGGGGGGGTTACTCCTACAATGAGCAGTTCTTC

CDR3 length: 13
V gene: TRBV7-9
D gene: .
clone size: many
J gene: TRBJ2-1
CDR3 protein: CASSLGAANEQFF
CDR3 DNA: TGTGCCAGCAGCTTAGGGGCCGCTAATGAGCAGTTCTTC

CDR3 length: 15
V gene: TRBV6-2/TRBV6-3
D gene: .
clone size: .
J gene: TRBJ2-7
CDR3 protein: CASRPWGGIPYEQYF
CDR3 DNA: TGTGCCAGCAGGCCGTGGGGCGGGATCCCCTACGAGCAGTACTTC

CDR3 length: 15
V gene: TRBV12-3/TRBV12-4
D gene: .
clone size: .
J gene: TRBJ1-6
CDR3 protein: CASSLRTADNSPLHF
CDR3 DNA: TGTGCCAGCAGTTTACGGACAGCGGATAATTCACCCCTCCACTTT

CDR3 length: 15
V gene: TRBV13
D gene: TRBD1
clone size: .
J gene: TRBJ1-2
CDR3 protein: CASSLGAGGGYGYTF
CDR3 DNA: TGTGCCAGCAGCTTAGGCGCAGGGGGCGGCTATGGCTACACCTTC

CDR3 length: 11
V gene: TRBV12-3/TRBV12-4
D gene: .
clone size: many
J gene: TRBJ2-1
CDR3 protein: CASSRRGEQFF
CDR3 DNA: TGTGCCAGCAGCAGAAGGGGTGAGCAGTTCTTC

CDR3 length: 15
V gene: TRBV6-6
D gene: .
clone size: .
J gene: TRBJ2-7
CDR3 protein: CASSYGSFWDYEQYF
CDR3 DNA: TGTGCCAGCAGTTACGGCTCCTTCTGGGACTACGAGCAGTACTTC

CDR3 length: 14
V gene: TRBV30
D gene: TRBD1
clone size: many
J gene: TRBJ2-7
CDR3 protein: CAWNTDRGSGEQYF
CDR3 DNA: TGTGCCTGGAATACCGACAGGGGTTCAGGCGAGCAGTACTTC

CDR3 length: 12
V gene: TRBV6-2/TRBV6-3
D gene: .
clone size: .
J gene: TRBJ2-3
CDR3 protein: CATKRGGDTQYF
CDR3 DNA: TGTGCCACCAAGCGCGGTGGAGATACGCAGTATTTT

CDR3 length: 15
V gene: TRBV15
D gene: .
clone size: many
J gene: TRBJ2-1
CDR3 protein: CATSSSGSHDDEQFF
CDR3 DNA: TGTGCCACCAGCAGCTCCGGGTCCCACGACGATGAGCAGTTCTTC

CDR3 length: 13
V gene: TRBV12-3/TRBV12-4
D gene: .
clone size: many
J gene: TRBJ2-7
CDR3 protein: CASSLSLSGEQYF
CDR3 DNA: TGTGCCAGCAGTTTGTCCCTCTCTGGGGAGCAGTACTTC

CDR3 length: 17
V gene: TRBV4-1
D gene: TRBD1
clone size: few
J gene: TRBJ1-3
CDR3 protein: CASSQDGRQGIRNTIYF
CDR3 DNA: TGCGCCAGCAGCCAAGATGGGAGACAGGGGATTCGAAACACCATATATTTT

CDR3 length: 21
V gene: TRBV6-1
D gene: .
clone size: .
J gene: TRBJ2-5
CDR3 protein: CASSIPGVGASKRVPQETQYF
CDR3 DNA: TGTGCCAGCAGTATCCCGGGGGTGGGGGCCTCGAAACGGGTCCCACAAGAGACCCAGTACTTC

CDR3 length: 15
V gene: TRBV5-1
D gene: .
clone size: .
J gene: TRBJ2-1
CDR3 protein: CASSLRDVTYNEQFF
CDR3 DNA: TGCGCCAGCAGCTTGCGGGACGTCACCTACAATGAGCAGTTCTTC

CDR3 length: 14
V gene: TRBV5-6
D gene: .
clone size: many
J gene: TRBJ1-5
CDR3 protein: CASSLRGLGQPQHF
CDR3 DNA: TGTGCCAGCAGCTTGAGAGGGTTAGGTCAGCCCCAGCATTTT

CDR3 length: 15
V gene: TRBV28
D gene: .
clone size: many
J gene: TRBJ2-7
CDR3 protein: CASTPGGGTSREQYF
CDR3 DNA: TGTGCCAGCACCCCAGGGGGAGGGACCTCTAGGGAGCAGTACTTC

CDR3 length: 14
V gene: TRBV2
D gene: TRBD1
clone size: many
J gene: TRBJ1-1
CDR3 protein: CASSGTGRITEAFF
CDR3 DNA: TGTGCCAGCAGCGGGACAGGGAGAATCACTGAAGCTTTCTTT

CDR3 length: 14
V gene: TRBV12-3/TRBV12-4
D gene: TRBD1
clone size: few
J gene: TRBJ1-2
CDR3 protein: CASSLVGTGSGYTF
CDR3 DNA: TGTGCCAGCAGTTTAGTTGGGACAGGGAGCGGCTACACCTTC

CDR3 length: 16
V gene: TRBV11-2
D gene: .
clone size: .
J gene: TRBJ2-2
CDR3 protein: CASSLESSGNTGELFF
CDR3 DNA: TGTGCCAGCAGCTTAGAAAGCTCAGGTAATACGGGGGAGCTGTTTTTT

CDR3 length: 18
V gene: TRBV2
D gene: .
clone size: many
J gene: TRBJ1-5
CDR3 protein: CASAGPNSTYYSNQPQHF
CDR3 DNA: TGTGCCAGCGCTGGGCCAAACTCGACCTATTATAGCAATCAGCCCCAGCATTTT

CDR3 length: 16
V gene: TRBV11-2
D gene: TRBD2
clone size: many
J gene: TRBJ2-7
CDR3 protein: CASSSSRGSRAYEQYF
CDR3 DNA: TGTGCCAGCAGCTCAAGCCGCGGGAGTAGAGCCTACGAGCAGTACTTC

CDR3 length: 14
V gene: TRBV7-7
D gene: .
clone size: many
J gene: TRBJ2-3
CDR3 protein: CASSPTLAGDTQYF
CDR3 DNA: TGTGCCAGCAGCCCGACCCTGGCTGGAGATACGCAGTATTTT

CDR3 length: 16
V gene: TRBV7-2
D gene: TRBD1
clone size: .
J gene: TRBJ1-6
CDR3 protein: CASSLAGGTGVSPLHF
CDR3 DNA: TGTGCCAGCAGCTTAGCAGGAGGGACAGGGGTTTCACCCCTCCACTTT